The clone carrying this TCR beta chain was seen a handful of times. V was pared by 0 bases and J by 4 bases, with 10 bases of the junction left unmatched. CDR3 length equals 17 residues. Germline V gene lookup returns CDR1 SGHRS and CDR2 YFSETQ. This entry comes from a study of type 1 and type 2 diabetes patients. Amplification started from genomic DNA. A primer set of 30 forward and 13 reverse primers amplified the CDR3. Via MiXCR, TCRdb re-called the multiplex PCR reads, giving one row per CDR3 protein. The table records about 290,000 distinct CDR3 sequences, around 47% of them present only once. The chain joins TRBV5-1 to TRBJ1-2; TRBD1 matches 9 bases. The TCR sequence derives from a young man with type 2 diabetes. The sample taken for sequencing was peripheral blood mononuclear cells (PBMCs). CDR3 sequence: CASSLGSETGGLYGYTF. The CDR3 coding sequence is TGCGCCAGCAGCTTGGGTTCCGAGACAGGGGGTCTCTATGGCTACACCTTC.